This TCR beta chain is drawn from a study of shared clonotypes between healthy human individuals. Trimming took 10 bases from V and 0 from J, leaving 9 bases between them. CDR3 length equals 13 residues. Germline loops: CDR1 MNHNY, CDR2 SVGAGI (reference sequence). Sequencing was performed with immunoSEQ multiplex PCR; in TCRdb, only in-frame clones are kept and a portion is missing. The table lists under 1,100,000 clones, around 76% of them singletons. This clone was counted a single time. This rearrangement joins TRBV6-6 to TRBJ1-4, with D hard to call. The clonotype originates from a man aged 18 to 35 in good health. Material: memory CD4+ T cells sorted from blood. Sample subset: CD45RA-negative fraction. DNA for the CDR3: TGTGCCACCTACGGGGCAACTAATGAAAAACTGTTTTTT. Residues: CATYGATNEKLFF.